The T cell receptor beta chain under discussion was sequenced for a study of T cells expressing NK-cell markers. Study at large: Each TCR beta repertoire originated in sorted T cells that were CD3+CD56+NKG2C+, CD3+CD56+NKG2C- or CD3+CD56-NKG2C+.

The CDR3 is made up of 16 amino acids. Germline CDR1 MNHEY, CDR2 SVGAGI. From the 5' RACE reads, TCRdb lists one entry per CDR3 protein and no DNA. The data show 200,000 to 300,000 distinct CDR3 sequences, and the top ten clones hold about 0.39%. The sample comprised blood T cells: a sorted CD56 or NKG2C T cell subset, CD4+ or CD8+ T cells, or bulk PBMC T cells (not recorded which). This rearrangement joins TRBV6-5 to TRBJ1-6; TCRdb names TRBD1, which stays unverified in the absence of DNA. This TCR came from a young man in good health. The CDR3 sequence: CASSYSETFGISPLHF.